Following are 21 T cell receptor beta chains from one sample sequenced in a study of blood T cells in healthy people across ages. Through a sample-barcoded 5' primer and a J-beta primer mix, a second PCR was run for roughly 6 to 11 cycles. TCRdb re-called the 5' RACE reads with MiXCR, one entry per CDR3 protein. Among around 1,800,000 distinct CDR3 sequences listed, 39% were seen once. The source material was blood. Receptors were obtained from a human donor in good health.

This clonotype was seen a single time. A much more abundant neighbour one base away suggests this may be a read error. The V gene is TRBV10-3, the J gene TRBJ2-4; D is undetermined. The J call may be faulty, since TRBJ2-7 better matches the DNA end. Germline V lookup: CDR1 ENHRY, CDR2 SYGVKD. The CDR3 is 11 amino acids. Here the CDR3 reads CAIRETYEQYF. DNA for the CDR3: TGTGCCATCAGGGAAACCTACGAGCAGTACTTC.

V gene TRBV24-1 combines with J gene TRBJ1-2, with 7 bases that match TRBD1. There are 13 residues in the CDR3. Germline loops: CDR1 KGHDR, CDR2 SFDVKD. V trimming: 6 bases; J trimming: 6 bases; junction bases outside the gene matches: 6. The DNA for the CDR3 is TGTGCCACCAGTTCAGGGGGACGTCATGGCTACACCTTC. This codes for CATSSGGRHGYTF.

This clonotype was counted at least ten times. The chain carries TRBV9 and TRBJ1-2; 10 bases align to TRBD1. Germline V gene data show CDR1 as SGDLS and CDR2 as YYNGEE. There are 16 residues in the CDR3. J was trimmed by 5 bases and V by 4 bases; bases with no gene match: 11. The CDR3 spells CASSPRDRGQVYGYTF. As DNA, the CDR3 is TGTGCCAGCAGCCCCCGGGACAGGGGCCAAGTTTATGGCTACACCTTC.

V and J are TRBV4-3 and TRBJ2-2; TRBD1 or TRBD2 may be the D gene (6 bases each). The ends were cut back, 1 base at V and 0 bases at J, with 12 bases in the middle. The CDR3 length is 17 residues. CDR1 and CDR2 (germline): LGHNA, YSLEER. CDR3 region: CASSQVGGRANTGELFF. CDR3 nucleotides: TGCGCCAGCAGCCAAGTGGGGGGCAGGGCGAACACCGGGGAGCTGTTTTTT.

The chain joins TRBV29-1 to TRBJ1-5; D gene uncertain. V lost 8 bases and J 4 bases, leaving 9 bases between the germline ends. The germline gives CDR1 SQVTM, CDR2 ANQGSEA. CDR3 size: 11 residues. The CDR3 reads CSLWGNQPQHF. The CDR3, as DNA: TGCAGCCTCTGGGGAAATCAGCCCCAGCATTTT. Complete variable domain (other parts from reference TRBV29-1 and TRBJ1-5): SAVISQKPSRDICQRGTSLTIQCQVDSQVTMMFWYRQQPGQSLTLIATANQGSEATYESGFVIDKFPISRPNLTFSTLTVSNMSPEDSSIYLCSLWGNQPQHFGDGTRLSIL.

A few counts support this clonotype. The CDR3 is CSAAAGGYTEAFF. DNA of the CDR3: TGCAGCGCCGCTGCGGGGGGCTACACTGAAGCTTTCTTT. This chain links TRBV29-1 with TRBJ1-1; the D gene is possibly TRBD1 (6 bases). With 7 bases removed from V and 3 bases from J, the gap between germline ends came to 15 bases. The CDR3 has 13 residues. Per the germline V gene, CDR1 is SQVTM and CDR2 is ANQGSEA.

This clonotype has a handful of counts. The gene calls are TRBV7-2 and TRBJ2-1; 8 positions match TRBD1. CDR3 length: 16 residues. Germline V gives CDR1 SGHTA, CDR2 FQGNSA. Trimming removed 5 bases from V and 9 bases from J; junction bases left unmatched: 15. CDR3 region: CASSPRTGRNRGEQFF. CDR3 DNA: TGTGCCAGCAGCCCCCGGACAGGGAGGAATCGTGGTGAGCAGTTCTTC.

Only a few counts were recorded for this clonotype. The chain uses TRBV20-1 and TRBJ1-2; D possibly corresponds to TRBD1 (5 bases). The CDR3 has 16 amino acids. V lost 3 bases and J 2 bases, leaving 19 bases between the germline ends. From germline, CDR1 is DFQATT and CDR2 SNEGSKA (reference sequence). The DNA of the CDR3 is TGCAGTGCTAGTTGGGGGGTCGATGGGTACAACTATGGCTACACCTTC. Translation gives CSASWGVDGYNYGYTF.

The chain has TRBV5-1 and TRBJ2-1, with a weak D call TRBD2 (6 bases). In germline, CDR1 is SGHRS, CDR2 YFSETQ. There are 13 residues in the CDR3. Trimming took 3 bases from V and 9 from J, leaving 13 bases between them. CDR3 DNA: TGCGCCAGCAGCTCTAGACTAGAGGGTGAGCAGTTCTTC. Translation gives CASSSRLEGEQFF.

The chain couples TRBV5-1 to TRBJ1-1; D remains ambiguous. The CDR3 contains 12 residues. CDR1 SGHRS and CDR2 YFSETQ come from the germline V gene. V was clipped by 4 bases and J by 6 bases, with 10 bases between them. The CDR3 loop is CASSALGSEAFF. The CDR3 bases are TGCGCCAGCAGCGCGCTAGGTTCTGAAGCTTTCTTT.

The CDR3 region has the DNA TGCGCCAGCAGCTTGGAAGGCAACTCTGGAAACACCATATATTTT. Amino acids: CASSLEGNSGNTIYF. The chain joins TRBV5-1 to TRBJ1-3; unclear D gene. The CDR3 spans 15 residues. CDR1 SGHRS and CDR2 YFSETQ come from the germline V gene. Trimming removed 0 bases from V and 0 bases from J, with 7 bases in between.

This clonotype has just a few counts. The chain carries TRBV27 and TRBJ2-7; D may be TRBD2 (6 bases). CDR3 size: 13 residues. Trimming removed 8 bases from V and 4 bases from J, with 15 bases in between. Germline values: CDR1 MNHEY, CDR2 SMNVEV (reference sequence). CDR3 loop: CASSTGVGYEQYF. The CDR3 nucleotides read TGTGCCAGCTCAACGGGGGTGGGGTACGAGCAGTACTTC.

The chain carries TRBV28 and TRBJ1-5, with 7 bases fitting TRBD1. V dropped 7 bases and J dropped 3; count of bases not matched to a gene: 12. The CDR3 is made up of 16 amino acids. Germline CDR1 and CDR2: MDHEN and SYDVKM. The chain's CDR3 is CASKSLETGFNQPQHF. The CDR3 DNA is TGTGCCAGCAAGTCCCTAGAGACAGGGTTCAATCAGCCCCAGCATTTT.

The chain combines TRBV9 with TRBJ2-1; D is uncertain. Trimming shortened V by 0 bases and J by 0 bases, and 10 bases separated the two germline ends. The CDR3 has 16 residues. Germline assignment: CDR1 SGDLS and CDR2 YYNGEE. CDR3 loop: CASSVDAADSYNEQFF. The CDR3 DNA follows: TGTGCCAGCAGCGTAGATGCCGCCGACTCCTACAATGAGCAGTTCTTC.

The V call is TRBV6-1, the J call TRBJ2-5; D unresolved. The tail of the sequence fits TRBJ2-7 better, so the J call may be wrong. The germline gives CDR1 MNHNS, CDR2 SASEGT. The CDR3 runs to 14 residues. The CDR3 spells CASSEPGGNFEQYF. The CDR3 nucleotides read TGTGCCAGCAGTGAACCCGGCGGTAATTTCGAGCAGTACTTC.

This clonotype has only a few counts. V usage is TRBV4-1 and J usage is TRBJ2-7; D unresolved. CDR3 size: 13 residues. Germline loops: CDR1 MGHRA, CDR2 YSYEKL. V was pared by 1 base and J by 7 bases, with 11 bases between. CDR3 residues: CASSQVLRQEQYF. CDR3 DNA: TGCGCCAGCAGCCAAGTTCTACGGCAGGAGCAGTACTTC.

This clonotype was observed a handful of times. The chain combines TRBV12-5 with TRBJ2-5; no clear D gene. CDR3 length: 14 residues. CDR1 is LGHNT and CDR2 is FRNRAP in the germline V gene. Trimming removed 6 bases from V and 4 bases from J, with 15 bases in between. The CDR3 nucleotides read TGTGCTAGTGGGCCCGGACCAGTAGCAGAGACCCAGTACTTC. It encodes CASGPGPVAETQYF.

This clonotype was counted only a few times. The V call is TRBV12-3 or TRBV12-4, the J call TRBJ1-5; unclear D gene. CDR3 length: 11 amino acids. Trimming shortened V by 3 bases and J by 7 bases, and 4 bases separated the two germline ends. CDR3 region: CASSFLQPQHF. CDR3 nucleotides: TGTGCCAGCAGTTTCCTCCAGCCCCAGCATTTT.

V is TRBV5-5 and J is TRBJ1-5, with 8 bases that match TRBD1. There are 14 residues in the CDR3. In germline, CDR1 is SGHKS, CDR2 YYEKEE (reference sequence). V dropped 4 bases and J dropped 6; count of bases not matched to a gene: 6. CDR3 bases: TGTGCCAGCAGCGGACAGGGCCCGCGTCAGCCCCAGCATTTT. This encodes CASSGQGPRQPQHF. Complete variable domain (other parts from reference TRBV5-5 and TRBJ1-5): DAGVTQSPTHLIKTRGQQVTLRCSPISGHKSVSWYQQVLGQGPQFIFQYYEKEERGRGNFPDRFSARQFPNYSSELNVNALLLGDSALYLCASSGQGPRQPQHFGDGTRLSIL.

The rearrangement links TRBV28 to TRBJ2-7; D is tentatively TRBD1 or TRBD2 (5 bases each). The CDR3 is made up of 14 amino acids. Trimming removed 5 bases from V and 2 bases from J, with 13 bases in between. Germline V gene data show CDR1 as MDHEN and CDR2 as SYDVKM. The CDR3 DNA reads TGTGCCAGCAGTATCCGGGACCCAGCCTACGAGCAGTACTTC. The encoded protein is CASSIRDPAYEQYF.

CDR3 protein: CASRGQSNEKLFF. The CDR3 DNA is TGTGCCAGCAGGGGACAGTCTAATGAAAAACTGTTTTTT. The chain links TRBV2 to TRBJ1-4; 7 nucleotides align to TRBD1. The germline V gene has CDR1 SNHLY and CDR2 FYNNEI. V shed 6 bases, J shed 3 bases, and the junction held 1 base outside the gene matches. The CDR3 is made up of 13 amino acids.